The sequence of this TCR beta chain was determined in a study of blood T cell repertoires in COVID-19. Study at large: Sites across the United States, Italy and Spain contributed samples from acute and convalescent COVID-19. PBMCs, B-cell-depleted T cells, or T cells were the source of the cDNA or gDNA that made up the material.

The germline V gene has CDR1 SGHTA and CDR2 FQGTGA. This CDR3 region has 14 residues. Trimming removed 8 bases from V and 3 bases from J; junction bases left unmatched: 8. Per the original methods: Reference gene primer amplification gave estimated nucleated cell counts. Profiled with immunoSEQ multiplex PCR; TCRdb holds only in-frame clones, not every one. Clonal size and the V and J genes are those of that table, whereas D and trimming came from the DNA. Among roughly 260,000 clones listed, about 88% were seen once. This chain connects TRBV7-3 to TRBJ2-7; 9 nucleotides align to TRBD2. The TCR comes from a man in his 60s who had recovered from COVID-19. The sequenced sample was peripheral blood. This CDR3 reads CASAAGGPGYEQYF. The CDR3 DNA reads TGTGCCAGCGCGGCGGGGGGGCCGGGCTACGAGCAGTACTTC.